Presented here are 24 T cell receptor beta chains from one specimen sequenced in a study of blood T cell repertoires in COVID-19. Measured with immunoSEQ multiplex PCR; TCRdb has only the in-frame clones, and not every one. The sample includes 95,000 to 150,000 clones, over 75% of them seen just once. Material for sequencing was peripheral blood. Receptors were obtained from a woman in her 70s with acute or convalescent COVID-19.

This chain uses TRBV5-1 with TRBJ1-2; 9 bases align to TRBD1. This CDR3 has 14 residues. J gave up 4 bases and V 4 bases, and 5 bases lay outside the gene matches. Germline V gene lookup returns CDR1 SGHRS and CDR2 YFSETQ. In DNA form, the CDR3 reads TGCGCCAGCAGCCTGACAGGGGGGAGCTATGGCTACACCTTC. This gives the protein CASSLTGGSYGYTF.

CDR3 DNA: TGCGCCAGCAGCCCCGGGGACAGGGTGATCTGGAATGAAAAACTGTTTTTT. Translated: CASSPGDRVIWNEKLFF. The chain uses TRBV4-3 and TRBJ1-4; 9 nucleotides match TRBD1. Germline lookup yields CDR1 LGHNA and CDR2 YSLEER. The CDR3 is 17 residues long. The V and J ends lost 4 bases and 5 bases, in that order; junction bases with no gene match: 11.

This chain joins TRBV2 and TRBJ1-4, with 7 bases that match TRBD1. CDR1 is SNHLY, CDR2 FYNNEI, per germline. V shed 5 bases and J 8 bases; nucleotides not matched to a gene: 14. This CDR3 is built from 16 residues. The CDR3 sequence is CASSTPGWDSNEKLFF. CDR3 sequence (DNA): TGTGCCAGCAGTACCCCCGGTTGGGACAGCAACGAAAAACTGTTTTTT.

This chain uses TRBV7-2 with TRBJ1-6; 10 positions match TRBD1. The CDR3 is 15 amino acids. Germline CDR1 is SGHTA and CDR2 is FQGNSA. Trimming took 2 bases from V and 10 from J; bases not matched to a gene: 5. Written as DNA, the CDR3 is TGTGCCAGCAGCTTAACGGGACAGGGGCAATCACCCCTCCACTTT. Translated, it gives CASSLTGQGQSPLHF. The full variable domain, in which reference TRBV7-2 and TRBJ1-6 provide the parts outside the CDR3, is GAGVSQSPSNKVTEKGKDVELRCDPISGHTALYWYRQSLGQGLEFLIYFQGNSAPDKSGLPSDRFSAERTGGSVSTLTIQRTQQEDSAVYLCASSLTGQGQSPLHFGNGTRLTVT.

The CDR3 reads CASSGDRANEQFF. In nucleotides, the CDR3 is TGTGCCAGCAGCGGAGACAGGGCGAATGAGCAGTTCTTC. The V and J genes are TRBV2 and TRBJ2-1, with TRBD1 identical over 7 bases. The CDR3 contains 13 residues. V was pared by 6 bases and J by 7 bases, with 6 bases of the junction left unmatched. CDR1 is SNHLY and CDR2 is FYNNEI in the germline V gene.

This chain joins TRBV5-1 and TRBJ1-1, with 8 bases fitting TRBD1. V was clipped by 4 bases and J by 7 bases; unmatched bases: 9. The CDR3 sequence is 14 residues long. Per germline, CDR1 SGHRS and CDR2 YFSETQ. CDR3 amino acids: CASSKDRAPVEAFF. The CDR3 nucleotides read TGCGCCAGCAGCAAGGACAGGGCGCCCGTTGAAGCTTTCTTT. Based on the CDR3 plus reference TRBV5-1 and TRBJ1-1, the full variable domain is KAGVTQTPRYLIKTRGQQVTLSCSPISGHRSVSWYQQTPGQGLQFLFEYFSETQRNKGNFPGRFSGRQFSNSRSEMNVSTLELGDSALYLCASSKDRAPVEAFFGQGTRLTVV.

This chain links TRBV12-3 or TRBV12-4 with TRBJ2-1; 7 nucleotides align to TRBD1. Trimming removed 3 bases from V and 6 bases from J; junction bases left unmatched: 2. The CDR3 has 13 residues. The DNA of the CDR3 is TGTGCCAGCAGTTTGGGACAGATCAATGAGCAGTTCTTC. Amino acid sequence: CASSLGQINEQFF.

This rearrangement joins TRBV3-1 (or the pseudogene TRBV3-2) to TRBJ1-4; 9 bases agree with TRBD1. The CDR3 covers 15 residues. Germline assignment: CDR1 LGHDT and CDR2 YNNKEL (reference sequence). V was pared by 1 base and J by 8 bases, with 5 bases of the junction left unmatched. The CDR3 coding sequence is TGTGCCAGCAGCCAAGTACAGGGGGCAAGGGAAAAACTGTTTTTT. Translation gives CASSQVQGAREKLFF.

The chain joins TRBV27 to TRBJ1-2; the match to TRBD1 covers 7 bases. The CDR3 contains 17 residues. Germline assignment: CDR1 MNHEY and CDR2 SMNVEV (reference sequence). The V gene end was trimmed by 6 bases and the J gene end by 3 bases; junction bases not matched to a gene: 16. The CDR3 sequence: CASRPQPGNRGDYGYTF. The CDR3 coding sequence is TGTGCCAGCAGACCCCAGCCCGGAAACAGGGGAGACTATGGCTACACCTTC.

The rearrangement links TRBV18 to TRBJ1-4, with TRBD1 as a possible D gene (5 bases). CDR1 is KGHSH, CDR2 LQKENI, per germline. Trimming removed 4 bases at V and 4 bases at J, with 16 bases between. This CDR3 is built from 16 residues. CDR3 sequence: CASSLTKGTNNEKLFF. DNA for the CDR3: TGTGCCAGCTCACTTACCAAGGGGACTAATAATGAAAAACTGTTTTTT.

This chain links TRBV6-6 with TRBJ1-1; no definite D call. V lost 5 bases to trimming and J lost 8 bases, with 18 bases between them. The CDR3 is 14 residues long. Germline CDR1 MNHNY, CDR2 SVGAGI (reference sequence). In nucleotides, the CDR3 is TGTGCCAGCAGTCGCGGCGGTGCCACCGTAGAAGCTTTCTTT. Translated, it gives CASSRGGATVEAFF.

This chain uses TRBV7-9 with TRBJ1-6; 7 nucleotides align to TRBD1. The CDR3 contains 16 residues. Trimming took 11 bases from V and 5 from J; bases not matched to a gene: 15. The germline V gene has CDR1 SEHNR and CDR2 FQNEAQ (reference sequence). The CDR3 DNA reads TGTGCCGGGACCAGGGACAGATGGGGCAATAATTCACCCCTCCACTTT. It translates to CAGTRDRWGNNSPLHF. Combining the CDR3 with reference TRBV7-9 and TRBJ1-6 gives the whole variable domain DTGVSQNPRHKITKRGQNVTFRCDPISEHNRLYWYRQTLGQGPEFLTYFQNEAQLEKSRLLSDRFSAERPKGSFSTLEIQRTEQGDSAMYLCAGTRDRWGNNSPLHFGNGTRLTVT.

This chain links TRBV5-1 with TRBJ1-3; D possibly corresponds to TRBD1 (5 bases). The V end lost 4 bases, the J end lost 4 bases, and 12 bases lay between the germline ends. The germline gives CDR1 SGHRS, CDR2 YFSETQ. The CDR3 has 14 amino acids. CDR3 sequence reads: CASSPGDSGNTIYF. CDR3 coding DNA: TGCGCCAGCAGCCCGGGGGATTCAGGAAACACCATATATTTT.

This clone was seen only a few times. V gene TRBV29-1 combines with J gene TRBJ1-3, with 7 bases matching TRBD1. V lost 8 bases to trimming and J lost 0 bases; unmatched junction nucleotides: 10. CDR1 SQVTM and CDR2 ANQGSEA come from the germline V gene. This CDR3 has 15 amino acids. CDR3 coding DNA: TGCAGCATCCGACAGGGTGTTGCCTCTGGAAACACCATATATTTT. This encodes CSIRQGVASGNTIYF.

J is TRBJ1-2 and V is TRBV7-9, with TRBD1 matching 7 bases. CDR1 and CDR2 from the germline V gene are SEHNR and FQNEAQ (reference sequence). Trimming took 6 bases from V and 1 from J; bases not matched to a gene: 5. The CDR3 consists of 14 residues. CDR3 DNA sequence: TGTGCCAGCAGTTGGACAGGCGATAACTATGGCTACACCTTC. Translation: CASSWTGDNYGYTF.

The chain recombines TRBV3-1 (or the pseudogene TRBV3-2) with TRBJ1-2; D is perhaps TRBD1 (6 bases). This CDR3 is 16 amino acids long. The V gene lost 0 bases and the J gene lost 4 bases, with 15 bases spanning the gap. Germline V gives CDR1 LGHDT, CDR2 YNNKEL (reference sequence). The CDR3 is CASSQDPGTGFYGYTF. As DNA, the CDR3 is TGTGCCAGCAGCCAAGATCCGGGAACAGGGTTCTATGGCTACACCTTC.

This clone was picked up a small number of times. The chain is built from TRBV2 and TRBJ2-3, with a possible D match to TRBD2 (6 bases). Germline assignment: CDR1 SNHLY and CDR2 FYNNEI. The CDR3 has 14 amino acids. V was pared by 7 bases and J by 6 bases, with 17 bases between. DNA of the CDR3: TGTGCCAGCACCCGTATGACTAGTGAGGATACGCAGTATTTT. This encodes CASTRMTSEDTQYF.

V is TRBV20-1 and J is TRBJ2-3, with no clear D. V was trimmed by 3 bases and J by 2 bases, leaving 15 bases between them. The CDR3 runs to 15 residues. Germline-derived CDR1 and CDR2 are DFQATT and SNEGSKA (reference sequence). The CDR3 region has the DNA TGCAGTGCTAGTGACGGAGTCGCGGTCACAGATACGCAGTATTTT. Its protein is CSASDGVAVTDTQYF.

The genes are TRBV7-9 and TRBJ2-5, with 12 bases lining up with TRBD2. Germline V gene sequence: CDR1 SEHNR, CDR2 FQNEAQ (reference sequence). The CDR3 is 14 amino acids. The V segment lost 2 bases and the J segment 7 bases; nucleotides outside the gene matches: 2. The CDR3 DNA follows: TGTGCCAGCAGCTTAAGGGGACTAGCGGGGACCCAGTACTTC. Its translation: CASSLRGLAGTQYF.

This chain joins TRBV9 and TRBJ1-6, with D maybe TRBD1 (5 bases). The germline CDR1 and CDR2 sequences are SGDLS and YYNGEE. The CDR3 spans 15 residues. Trimming removed 0 bases from V and 9 bases from J, with 13 bases in between. CDR3 loop: CASSVAGGLGSPLHF. CDR3 nucleotides: TGTGCCAGCAGCGTAGCCGGGGGGTTAGGTTCACCCCTCCACTTT.

The chain joins TRBV9 to TRBJ1-6; 8 bases fit TRBD1. In germline, CDR1 is SGDLS, CDR2 YYNGEE. This CDR3 is 16 amino acids long. V dropped 3 bases and J dropped 7; count of bases not matched to a gene: 9. Written as DNA, the CDR3 is TGTGCCAGCAGCGGAACGGACAGGGTAAGGAATTCACCCCTCCACTTT. Its protein is CASSGTDRVRNSPLHF.

Comments on this clone: Other DNA sequences of this sample code for an identical CDR3. V is TRBV18 and J is TRBJ2-7, with 10 bases aligning to TRBD1. CDR1 is KGHSH and CDR2 is LQKENI in the germline V gene. The CDR3 consists of 14 residues. V lost 3 bases, J lost 4 bases, and 3 bases stayed unmatched. CDR3 coding DNA: TGTGCCAGCTCACCCGGGACAGGGGTATACGAGCAGTACGTC. Its protein is CASSPGTGVYEQYV.

The chain is built from TRBV9 and TRBJ1-5; no clear D gene. The germline V gene has CDR1 SGDLS and CDR2 YYNGEE. There are 13 residues in the CDR3. V was pared by 3 bases and J by 6 bases, with 10 bases between. The DNA for the CDR3 is TGTGCCAGCAGCGCCCAGGCGGGTCAGCCCCAGCATTTT. This encodes CASSAQAGQPQHF.

This chain joins TRBV7-2 and TRBJ1-3; TRBD1 matches 9 bases. The CDR3 length is 16 residues. V was pared by 3 bases and J by 3 bases, with 6 bases of the junction left unmatched. CDR1 SGHTA and CDR2 FQGNSA come from the germline V gene. The DNA of the CDR3 is TGTGCCAGCAGCTTGCGACAGGGGGAAGGTGGAAACACCATATATTTT. It codes for CASSLRQGEGGNTIYF.